The clone carrying this T cell receptor beta chain has just a few counts. Its antigen is undetermined. Germline loops: CDR1 MNHEY, CDR2 SVGAGI. CDR3 length equals 15 residues. Deletions cut 0 bases from V and 0 bases from J, with 8 bases between. Unique molecular identifiers had been added to the TCR beta cDNA libraries. T cells numbering roughly 1 to 10 million yielded around 500,000 cDNA molecules. MiXCR was run by TCRdb on the PCR reads, yielding one entry per CDR3 protein. The table records around 700,000 distinct CDR3 sequences, approximately 60% of them present only once. This sample stems from a study of post-analysis software for immune sequencing data. Findings of the study overall: Patients showed TRBV5-6, TRBV5-1 and TRBV20-1 among five TRBV segments more frequent than in controls.

The V call is TRBV6-5, the J call TRBJ1-1; a possible D gene is TRBD1 (5 bases). The sequence came from a girl aged 2-15 years with multiple sclerosis. Source material: blood. Written as DNA, the CDR3 is TGTGCCAGCAGTTACTCGGGGCTTATGAACACTGAAGCTTTCTTT. This gives the protein CASSYSGLMNTEAFF.